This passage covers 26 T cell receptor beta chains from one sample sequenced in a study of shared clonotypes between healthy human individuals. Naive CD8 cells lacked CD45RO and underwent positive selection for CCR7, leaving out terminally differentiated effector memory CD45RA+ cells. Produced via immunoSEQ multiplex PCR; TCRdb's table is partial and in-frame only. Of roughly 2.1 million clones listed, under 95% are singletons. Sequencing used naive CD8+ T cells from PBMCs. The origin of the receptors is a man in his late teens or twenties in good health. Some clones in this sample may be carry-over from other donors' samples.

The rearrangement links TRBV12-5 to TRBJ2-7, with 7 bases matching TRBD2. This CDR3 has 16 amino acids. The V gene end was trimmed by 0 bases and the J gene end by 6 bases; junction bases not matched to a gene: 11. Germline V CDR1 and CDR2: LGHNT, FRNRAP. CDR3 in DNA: TGTGCTAGTGGTTTGGTAAACCCCGGGACTACGGGCGAGCAGTACTTC. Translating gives CASGLVNPGTTGEQYF.

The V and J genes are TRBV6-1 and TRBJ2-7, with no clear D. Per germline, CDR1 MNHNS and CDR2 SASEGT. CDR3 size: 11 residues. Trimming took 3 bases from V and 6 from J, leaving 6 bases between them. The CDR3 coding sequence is TGTGCCAGCAGTGAGGTTACCGAGCAGTACTTC. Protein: CASSEVTEQYF.

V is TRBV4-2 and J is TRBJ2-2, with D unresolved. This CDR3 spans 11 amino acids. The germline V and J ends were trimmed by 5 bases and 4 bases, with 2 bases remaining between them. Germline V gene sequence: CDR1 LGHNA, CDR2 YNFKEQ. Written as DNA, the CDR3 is TGTGCCAGCAGCAGCACCGGGGAGCTGTTTTTT. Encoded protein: CASSSTGELFF.

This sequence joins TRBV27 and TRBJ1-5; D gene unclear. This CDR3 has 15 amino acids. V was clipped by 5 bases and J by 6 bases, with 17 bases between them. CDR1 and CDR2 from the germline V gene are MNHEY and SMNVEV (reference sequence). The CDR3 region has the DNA TGTGCCAGCAGTCTTACAATAACGGGAAGTCAGCCCCAGCATTTT. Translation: CASSLTITGSQPQHF.

The CDR3 DNA follows: TGTGCCAGCAGCTTAGCGGACAGAATTAACTATGGCTACACCTTC. Translated, it gives CASSLADRINYGYTF. The chain carries TRBV7-9 and TRBJ1-2, with D possibly TRBD1 on 6 matching bases. The germline gives CDR1 SEHNR, CDR2 FQNEAQ (reference sequence). Trimming took off 0 bases at V and 1 base at J, with 9 bases between the two ends. CDR3 size: 15 residues.

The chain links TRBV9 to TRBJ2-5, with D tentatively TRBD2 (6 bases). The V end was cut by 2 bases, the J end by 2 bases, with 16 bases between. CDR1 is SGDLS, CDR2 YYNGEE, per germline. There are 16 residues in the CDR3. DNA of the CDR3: TGTGCCAGCAGCGTGGGAGGATTAGCGGCACAAGAGACCCAGTACTTC. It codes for CASSVGGLAAQETQYF.

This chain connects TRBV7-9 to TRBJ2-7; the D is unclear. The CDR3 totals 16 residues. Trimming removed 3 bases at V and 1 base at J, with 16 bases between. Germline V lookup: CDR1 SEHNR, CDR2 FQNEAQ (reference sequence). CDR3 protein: CASSFTDGKSSYEQYF. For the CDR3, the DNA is TGTGCCAGCAGCTTCACGGACGGAAAGTCTTCCTACGAGCAGTACTTC.

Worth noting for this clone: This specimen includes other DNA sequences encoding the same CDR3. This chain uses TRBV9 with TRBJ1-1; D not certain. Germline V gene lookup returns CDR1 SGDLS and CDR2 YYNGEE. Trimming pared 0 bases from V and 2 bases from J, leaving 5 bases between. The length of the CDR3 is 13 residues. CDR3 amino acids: CASSVGPNTEAFF. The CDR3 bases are TGTGCCAGCAGCGTAGGCCCCAACACTGAAGCTTTCTTT.

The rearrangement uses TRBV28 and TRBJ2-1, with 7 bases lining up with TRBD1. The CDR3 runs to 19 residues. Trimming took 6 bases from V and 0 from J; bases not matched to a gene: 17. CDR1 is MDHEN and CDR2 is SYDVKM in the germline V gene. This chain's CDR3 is CASRPRDSLPRSSYNEQFF. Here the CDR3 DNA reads TGTGCCAGCAGACCCCGGGACAGCCTTCCCCGCAGCTCCTACAATGAGCAGTTCTTC.

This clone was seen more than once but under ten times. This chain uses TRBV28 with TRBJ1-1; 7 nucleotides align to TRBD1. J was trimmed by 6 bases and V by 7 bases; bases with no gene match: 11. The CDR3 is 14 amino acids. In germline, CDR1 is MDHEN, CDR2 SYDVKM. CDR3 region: CASKMGQQSAEAFF. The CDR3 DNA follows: TGTGCCAGCAAGATGGGACAGCAATCGGCTGAAGCTTTCTTT.

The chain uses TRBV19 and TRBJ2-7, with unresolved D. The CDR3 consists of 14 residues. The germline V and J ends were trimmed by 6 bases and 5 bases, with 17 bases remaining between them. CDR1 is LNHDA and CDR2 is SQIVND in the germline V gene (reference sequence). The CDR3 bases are TGTGCCAGTAGGGGGTGGCAGGTCGATAACGAGCAGTACTTC. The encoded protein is CASRGWQVDNEQYF.

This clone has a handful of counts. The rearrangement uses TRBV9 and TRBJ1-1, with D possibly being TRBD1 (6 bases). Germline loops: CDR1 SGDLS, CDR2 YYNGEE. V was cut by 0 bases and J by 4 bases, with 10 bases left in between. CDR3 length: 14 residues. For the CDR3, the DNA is TGTGCCAGCAGCGTAGCTTACAGGGCCACTGAAGCTTTCTTT. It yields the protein CASSVAYRATEAFF.

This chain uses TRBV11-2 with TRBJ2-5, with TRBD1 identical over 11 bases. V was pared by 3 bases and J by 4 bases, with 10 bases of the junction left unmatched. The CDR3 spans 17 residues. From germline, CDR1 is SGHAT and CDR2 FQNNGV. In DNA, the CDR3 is TGTGCCAGCAGCTTCCCATCAGGACAGGGGGCTCGAGAGACCCAGTACTTC. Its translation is CASSFPSGQGARETQYF.

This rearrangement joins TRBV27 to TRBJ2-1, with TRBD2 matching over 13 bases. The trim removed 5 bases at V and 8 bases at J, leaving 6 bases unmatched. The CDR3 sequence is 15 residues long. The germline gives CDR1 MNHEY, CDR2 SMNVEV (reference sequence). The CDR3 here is CASSGTSGTQDEQFF. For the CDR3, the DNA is TGTGCCAGCAGTGGGACTAGCGGGACCCAGGATGAGCAGTTCTTC.

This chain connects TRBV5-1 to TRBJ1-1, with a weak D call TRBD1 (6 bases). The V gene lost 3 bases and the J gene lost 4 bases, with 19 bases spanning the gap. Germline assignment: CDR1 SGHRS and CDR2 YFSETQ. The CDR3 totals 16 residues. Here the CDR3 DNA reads TGCGCCAGCAGCTGGGATCAACAGGGCGGGAGCACTGAAGCTTTCTTT. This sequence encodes CASSWDQQGGSTEAFF.

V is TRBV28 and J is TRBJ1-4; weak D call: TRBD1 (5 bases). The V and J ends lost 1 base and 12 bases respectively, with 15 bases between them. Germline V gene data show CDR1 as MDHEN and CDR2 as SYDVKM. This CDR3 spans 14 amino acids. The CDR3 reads CASSLLLGRAELFF. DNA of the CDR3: TGTGCCAGCAGTTTATTATTGGGACGGGCAGAACTGTTTTTT.

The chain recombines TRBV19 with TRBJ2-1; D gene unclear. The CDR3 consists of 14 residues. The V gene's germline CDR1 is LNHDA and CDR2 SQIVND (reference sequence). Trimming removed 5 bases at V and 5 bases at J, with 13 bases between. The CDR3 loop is CASSASTENNEQFF. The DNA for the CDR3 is TGTGCCAGTAGTGCCTCCACAGAAAACAATGAGCAGTTCTTC. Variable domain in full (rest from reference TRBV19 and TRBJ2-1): DGGITQSPKYLFRKEGQNVTLSCEQNLNHDAMYWYRQDPGQGLRLIYYSQIVNDFQKGDIAEGYSVSREKKESFPLTVTSAQKNPTAFYLCASSASTENNEQFFGPGTRLTVL.

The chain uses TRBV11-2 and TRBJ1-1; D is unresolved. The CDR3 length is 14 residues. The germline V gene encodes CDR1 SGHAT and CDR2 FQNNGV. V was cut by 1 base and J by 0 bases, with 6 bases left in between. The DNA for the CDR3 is TGTGCCAGCAGCTTAGTGGGGATGAACACTGAAGCTTTCTTT. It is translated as CASSLVGMNTEAFF.

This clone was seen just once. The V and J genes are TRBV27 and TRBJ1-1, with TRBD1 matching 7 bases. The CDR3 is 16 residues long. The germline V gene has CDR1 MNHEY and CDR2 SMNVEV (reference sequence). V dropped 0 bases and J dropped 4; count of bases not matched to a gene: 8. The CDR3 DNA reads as TGTGCCAGCAGTTTATCAGGGCGGCAGGGGGGCACTGAAGCTTTCTTT. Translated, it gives CASSLSGRQGGTEAFF.

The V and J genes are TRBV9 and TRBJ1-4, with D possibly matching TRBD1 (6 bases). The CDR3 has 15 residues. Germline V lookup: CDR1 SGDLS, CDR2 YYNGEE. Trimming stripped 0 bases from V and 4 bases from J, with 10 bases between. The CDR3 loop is CASSVEDSFNEKLFF. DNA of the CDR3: TGTGCCAGCAGCGTAGAGGACAGCTTTAATGAAAAACTGTTTTTT.

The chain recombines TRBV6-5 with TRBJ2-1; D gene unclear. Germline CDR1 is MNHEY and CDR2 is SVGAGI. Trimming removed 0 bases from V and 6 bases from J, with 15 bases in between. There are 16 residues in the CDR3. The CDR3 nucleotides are TGTGCCAGCAGTTACTCCTCCGGCGATTTGGGCAATGAGCAGTTCTTC. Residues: CASSYSSGDLGNEQFF.

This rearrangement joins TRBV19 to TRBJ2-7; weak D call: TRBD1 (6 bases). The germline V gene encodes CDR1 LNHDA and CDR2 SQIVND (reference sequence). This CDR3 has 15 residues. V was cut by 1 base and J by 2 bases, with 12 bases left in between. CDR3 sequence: CASSIATGLPYEQYF. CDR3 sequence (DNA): TGTGCCAGTAGTATAGCCACAGGGCTCCCCTACGAGCAGTACTTC.

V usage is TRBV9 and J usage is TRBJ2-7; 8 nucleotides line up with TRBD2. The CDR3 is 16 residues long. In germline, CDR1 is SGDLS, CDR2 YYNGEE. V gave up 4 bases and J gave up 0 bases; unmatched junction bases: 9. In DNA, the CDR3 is TGTGCCAGCAGCCCATCCGGACTAGCCCTCTCCTACGAGCAGTACTTC. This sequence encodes CASSPSGLALSYEQYF.

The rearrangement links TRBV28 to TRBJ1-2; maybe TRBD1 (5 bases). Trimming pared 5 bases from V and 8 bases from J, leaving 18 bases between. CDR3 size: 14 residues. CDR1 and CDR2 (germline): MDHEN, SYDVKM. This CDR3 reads CASSTGGEIDGYTF. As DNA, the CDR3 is TGTGCCAGCAGTACGGGAGGGGAGATCGACGGCTACACCTTC.

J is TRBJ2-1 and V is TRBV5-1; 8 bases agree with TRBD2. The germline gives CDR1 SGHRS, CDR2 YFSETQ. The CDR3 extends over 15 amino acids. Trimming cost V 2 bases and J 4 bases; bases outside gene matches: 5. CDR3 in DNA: TGCGCCAGCAGCTTAGCGGGAGTTAGGTACAATGAGCAGTTCTTC. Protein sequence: CASSLAGVRYNEQFF.

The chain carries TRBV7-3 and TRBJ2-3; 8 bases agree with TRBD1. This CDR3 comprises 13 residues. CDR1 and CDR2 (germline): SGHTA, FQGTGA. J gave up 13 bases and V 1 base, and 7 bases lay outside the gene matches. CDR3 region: CASSLISGGDEYF. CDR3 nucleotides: TGTGCCAGCAGCTTAATTTCAGGGGGCGACGAGTATTTT.